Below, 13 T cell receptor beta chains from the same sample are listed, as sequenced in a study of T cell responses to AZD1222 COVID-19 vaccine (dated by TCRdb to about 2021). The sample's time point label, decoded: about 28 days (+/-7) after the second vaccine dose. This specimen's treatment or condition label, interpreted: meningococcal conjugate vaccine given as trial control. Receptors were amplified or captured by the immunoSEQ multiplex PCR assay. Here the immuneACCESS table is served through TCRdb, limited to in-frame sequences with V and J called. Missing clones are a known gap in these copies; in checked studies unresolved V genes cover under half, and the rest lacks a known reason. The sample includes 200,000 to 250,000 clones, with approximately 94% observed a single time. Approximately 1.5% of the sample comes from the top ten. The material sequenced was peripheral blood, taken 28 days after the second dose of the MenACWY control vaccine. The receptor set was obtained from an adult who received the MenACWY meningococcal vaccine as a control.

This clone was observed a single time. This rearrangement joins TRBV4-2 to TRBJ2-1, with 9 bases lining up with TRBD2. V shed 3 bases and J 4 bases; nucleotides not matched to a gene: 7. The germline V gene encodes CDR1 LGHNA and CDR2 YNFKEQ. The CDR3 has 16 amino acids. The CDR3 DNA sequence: TGTGCCAGCAGCCAGCTGCGGACTAGCGAGTACAATGAGCAGTTCTTC. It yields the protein CASSQLRTSEYNEQFF.

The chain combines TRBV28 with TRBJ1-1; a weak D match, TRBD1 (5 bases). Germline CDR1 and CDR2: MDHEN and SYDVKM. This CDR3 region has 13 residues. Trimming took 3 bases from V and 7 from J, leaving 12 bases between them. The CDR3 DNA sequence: TGTGCCAGCAGTTTTTCTGGGAGGGGTGAAGCTTTCTTT. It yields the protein CASSFSGRGEAFF.

CDR3 region: CASSLGILKGLFF. The CDR3 nucleotides read TGTGCCAGCAGTTTAGGGATCCTTAAGGGGCTGTTTTTT. The V and J genes are TRBV28 and TRBJ2-2; no reliable D call. Trimming removed 2 bases at V and 13 bases at J, with 14 bases between. CDR3 length: 13 amino acids. Per germline, CDR1 MDHEN and CDR2 SYDVKM.

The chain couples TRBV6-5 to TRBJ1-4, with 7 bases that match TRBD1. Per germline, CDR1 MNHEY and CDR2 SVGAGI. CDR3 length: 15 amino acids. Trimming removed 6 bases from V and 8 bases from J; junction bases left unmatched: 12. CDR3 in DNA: TGTGCCAGCAGCAGTGGACAGGCGGCGCGCGAAAAACTGTTTTTT. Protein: CASSSGQAAREKLFF.

CDR3 DNA: TGTGCCAGCAGTGAATATTTCGGGGAGGAGGAGACCCAGTACTTC. Its translation is CASSEYFGEEETQYF. This sequence joins TRBV25-1 and TRBJ2-5; the D gene is possibly TRBD2 (6 bases). Looked up from germline, CDR1 is MGHDK and CDR2 is SYGVNS. This CDR3 has 15 residues. V was clipped by 0 bases and J by 5 bases, with 13 bases between them.

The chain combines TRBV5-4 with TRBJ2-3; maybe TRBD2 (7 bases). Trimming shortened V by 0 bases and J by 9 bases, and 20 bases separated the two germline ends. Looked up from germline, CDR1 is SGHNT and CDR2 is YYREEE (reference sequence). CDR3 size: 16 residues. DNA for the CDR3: TGTGCCAGCAGCTTGGGGTCGGGGGGCCCTCCCATCACGCAGTATTTT. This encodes CASSLGSGGPPITQYF.

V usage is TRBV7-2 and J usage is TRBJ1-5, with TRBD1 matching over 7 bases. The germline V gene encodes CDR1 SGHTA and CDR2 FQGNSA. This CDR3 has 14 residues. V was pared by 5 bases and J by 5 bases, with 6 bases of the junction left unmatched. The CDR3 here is CASSTSTGYQPQHF. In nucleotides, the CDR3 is TGTGCCAGCAGCACCTCGACAGGGTATCAGCCCCAGCATTTT.

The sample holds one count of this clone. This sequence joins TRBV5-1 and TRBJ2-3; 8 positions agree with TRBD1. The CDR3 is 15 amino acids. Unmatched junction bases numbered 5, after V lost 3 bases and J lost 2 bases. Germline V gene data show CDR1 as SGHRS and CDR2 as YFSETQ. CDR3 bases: TGCGCCAGCAGCTATGGACAGGGCAACACAGATACGCAGTATTTT. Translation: CASSYGQGNTDTQYF.

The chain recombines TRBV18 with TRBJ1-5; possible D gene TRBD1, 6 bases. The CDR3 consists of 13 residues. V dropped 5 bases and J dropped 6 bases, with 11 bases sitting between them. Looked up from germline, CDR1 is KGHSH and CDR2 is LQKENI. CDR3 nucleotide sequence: TGTGCCAGCTCATCAGACAGGTCTCAGCCCCAGCATTTT. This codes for CASSSDRSQPQHF.

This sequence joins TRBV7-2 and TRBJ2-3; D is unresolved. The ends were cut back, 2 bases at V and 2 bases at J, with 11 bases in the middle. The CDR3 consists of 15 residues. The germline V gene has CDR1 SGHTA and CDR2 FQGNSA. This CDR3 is CASSLRVLSTDTQYF. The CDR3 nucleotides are TGTGCCAGCAGCTTAAGGGTACTATCCACAGATACGCAGTATTTT.

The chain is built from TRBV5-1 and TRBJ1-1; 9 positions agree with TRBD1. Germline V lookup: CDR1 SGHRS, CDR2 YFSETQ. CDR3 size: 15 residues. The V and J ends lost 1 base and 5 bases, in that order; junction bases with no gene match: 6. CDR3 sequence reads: CASSLWTGDSTEAFF. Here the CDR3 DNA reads TGCGCCAGCAGCTTGTGGACAGGGGATAGTACTGAAGCTTTCTTT.

CDR3 protein: CASSEVRAGSYEQYF. The CDR3, as DNA: TGTGCCAGCAGTGAAGTTCGGGCAGGGTCCTACGAGCAGTACTTC. This chain uses TRBV6-1 with TRBJ2-7; D perhaps matches TRBD1 (5 bases). The CDR3 is made up of 15 amino acids. Looked up from germline, CDR1 is MNHNS and CDR2 is SASEGT. The ends were cut back, 1 base at V and 1 base at J, with 11 bases in the middle.

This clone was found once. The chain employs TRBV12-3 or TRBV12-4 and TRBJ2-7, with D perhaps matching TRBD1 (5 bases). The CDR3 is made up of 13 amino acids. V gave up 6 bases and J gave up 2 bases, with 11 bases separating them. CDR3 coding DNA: TGTGCCAGCAGCAGGGCCATAACCTACGAGCAGTACTTC. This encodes CASSRAITYEQYF.